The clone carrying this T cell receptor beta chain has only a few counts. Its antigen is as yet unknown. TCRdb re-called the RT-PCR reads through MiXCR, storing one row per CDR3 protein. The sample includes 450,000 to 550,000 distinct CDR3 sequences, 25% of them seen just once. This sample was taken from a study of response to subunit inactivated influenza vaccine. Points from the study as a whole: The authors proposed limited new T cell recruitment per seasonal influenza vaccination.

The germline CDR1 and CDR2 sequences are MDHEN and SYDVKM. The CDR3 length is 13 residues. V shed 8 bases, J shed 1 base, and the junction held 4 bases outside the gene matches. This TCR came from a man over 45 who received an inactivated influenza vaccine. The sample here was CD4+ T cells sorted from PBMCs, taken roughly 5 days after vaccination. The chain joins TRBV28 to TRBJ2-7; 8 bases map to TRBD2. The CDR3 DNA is TGTGCCAGCCGGGGGGGCGGGTCCTACGAGCAGTACTTC. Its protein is CASRGGGSYEQYF. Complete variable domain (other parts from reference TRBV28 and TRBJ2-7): DVKVTQSSRYLVKRTGEKVFLECVQDMDHENMFWYRQDPGLGLRLIYFSYDVKMKEKGDIPEGYSVSREKKERFSLILESASTNQTSMYLCASRGGGSYEQYFGPGTRLTVT.